This T cell receptor (beta chain) was profiled in a study of beta chain features in type 1 diabetes. By way of CD45RO/CCR7/CD25/CD127/CD95/CD27, the CD4+ regulatory, stem cell-like memory, central memory and naive cells were sorted. The V gene lost 3 bases and the J gene lost 1 base, with 13 bases spanning the gap. The CDR3 covers 16 residues. Germline loops: CDR1 LNHDA, CDR2 SQIVND (reference sequence). The whole isolated RNA underwent reverse transcription, so sequencing captured expressed TCRB transcripts. Assay: immunoSEQ multiplex PCR; the TCRdb copy retains only in-frame clones and omits some. This sample yields around 310,000 clones, of which about 14% are seen a single time; roughly 0.015% belongs to the top ten. Study-level results: There was a moderate but significant shortening of TCRB CDR3s in all four CD4+ subsets of Type 1 diabetes patients.

To note about this clone: Its antigen is undetermined.

The chain joins TRBV19 to TRBJ1-5; a weak D match, TRBD1 (6 bases). The sequence was collected from a woman aged 18 to 35 with type 1 diabetes. The sample was naive CD4+ T cells from blood. CDR3 in amino acids: CASSIAGAGSNQPQHF. In DNA, the CDR3 is TGTGCCAGTAGTATTGCGGGGGCTGGGAGCAATCAGCCCCAGCATTTT.